One sample yielded the 21 T cell receptor beta chains listed below, sequenced in a study of blood T cell repertoires in COVID-19. Here immunoSEQ multiplex PCR was the method, and the copy in TCRdb shows in-frame clones only, minus some. The sample lists about 410,000 clones; roughly 90% were seen once. The sequenced sample was peripheral blood. Every receptor here comes from a woman aged 40 to 50 with COVID-19, enrolled during active disease.

V usage is TRBV28 and J usage is TRBJ1-2; D call uncertain. V lost 8 bases to trimming and J lost 7 bases, with 8 bases between them. Germline V gene sequence: CDR1 MDHEN, CDR2 SYDVKM. The CDR3 totals 10 residues. The CDR3 loop reads CASGRSGYTF. The CDR3 DNA reads as TGTGCCAGCGGTCGCAGTGGCTACACCTTC.

This clone showed up many times. This chain links TRBV27 with TRBJ2-1; 9 nucleotides line up with TRBD2. V lost 6 bases and J lost 13; bases outside the gene matches: 16. From germline, CDR1 is MNHEY and CDR2 SMNVEV (reference sequence). This CDR3 spans 15 amino acids. Written as DNA, the CDR3 is TGTGCCAGCAGCTTGTCACTAGCGGGTGGTACGCCTCAGTTCTTC. Protein product: CASSLSLAGGTPQFF.

J is TRBJ2-4 and V is TRBV6-5; 8 nucleotides align to TRBD1. The ends lost 7 bases at V and 11 bases at J; junction bases unmatched: 16. The CDR3 totals 15 residues. Per the germline V gene, CDR1 is MNHEY and CDR2 is SVGAGI. The CDR3 DNA reads TGTGCCAGCACCTTCGCACCCGGGACACAGGGGGTTCAGTACTTC. Residues: CASTFAPGTQGVQYF.

The chain joins TRBV5-1 to TRBJ1-5; 10 bases align to TRBD1. CDR1 is SGHRS, CDR2 YFSETQ, per germline. The CDR3 contains 15 residues. J gave up 3 bases and V 4 bases, and 4 bases lay outside the gene matches. In DNA form, the CDR3 reads TGCGCCAGCAGCCCCGGGACAGGGGTCAATCAGCCCCAGCATTTT. It yields the protein CASSPGTGVNQPQHF.

The chain joins TRBV5-6 to TRBJ2-7; D might be TRBD2 (6 bases). The CDR3 has 16 amino acids. V lost 2 bases and J 3 bases, leaving 18 bases between the germline ends. Germline assignment: CDR1 SGHDT and CDR2 YYEEEE. The CDR3 sequence: CASSFLGDSSNYEQYF. DNA of the CDR3: TGTGCCAGCAGCTTTTTGGGGGACTCCTCGAACTACGAGCAGTACTTC.

The V gene is TRBV28, the J gene TRBJ2-5; the D gene is possibly TRBD2 (6 bases). Trimming shortened V by 7 bases and J by 3 bases, and 12 bases separated the two germline ends. The CDR3 sequence is 13 residues long. CDR1 is MDHEN, CDR2 SYDVKM, per germline. Here the CDR3 DNA reads TGTGCCAGCACCTCCGGGAGAAAAGAGACCCAGTACTTC. Translated, it gives CASTSGRKETQYF.

The chain employs TRBV13 and TRBJ2-1; 7 bases fit TRBD2. V lost 4 bases to trimming and J lost 2 bases; unmatched junction nucleotides: 5. From germline, CDR1 is PRHDT and CDR2 FYEKMQ (reference sequence). The CDR3 totals 15 residues. CDR3 sequence: CASSSVSGTYNEQFF. CDR3 DNA sequence: TGTGCCAGCAGCTCCGTAAGCGGGACCTACAATGAGCAGTTCTTC.

This sequence joins TRBV5-8 and TRBJ1-2, with TRBD1 identical over 7 bases. The CDR3 loop spans 16 amino acids. Germline CDR1 is SGHTS and CDR2 is YDEGEE. J gave up 4 bases and V 2 bases, and 11 bases lay outside the gene matches. The CDR3 sequence: CASSLSSGGGIYGYTF. In nucleotides, the CDR3 is TGTGCCAGCAGCTTATCGTCAGGGGGAGGCATCTATGGCTACACCTTC.

The rearrangement links TRBV19 to TRBJ1-1; tentative D call: TRBD1 (6 bases). The germline V gene encodes CDR1 LNHDA and CDR2 SQIVND (reference sequence). Trimming shortened V by 0 bases and J by 6 bases, and 14 bases separated the two germline ends. This CDR3 has 15 residues. The CDR3 sequence: CASSIELTGISEAFF. CDR3 in DNA: TGTGCCAGTAGTATAGAATTGACAGGTATTTCTGAAGCTTTCTTT. Full variable domain (outside the CDR3, taken from reference TRBV19 and TRBJ1-1): DGGITQSPKYLFRKEGQNVTLSCEQNLNHDAMYWYRQDPGQGLRLIYYSQIVNDFQKGDIAEGYSVSREKKESFPLTVTSAQKNPTAFYLCASSIELTGISEAFFGQGTRLTVV.

V usage is TRBV3-1 (or the pseudogene TRBV3-2) and J usage is TRBJ1-1, with TRBD1 matching over 9 bases. Unmatched junction bases numbered 9, after V lost 0 bases and J lost 1 base. The CDR3 is made up of 18 amino acids. Germline V gene sequence: CDR1 LGHDT, CDR2 YNNKEL (reference sequence). The CDR3 bases are TGTGCCAGCAGCCAAGATCGCGGACAGGGGCGTGGGAACACTGAAGCTTTCTTT. It specifies CASSQDRGQGRGNTEAFF.

The chain has TRBV25-1 and TRBJ2-5; 11 bases are shared with TRBD2. The CDR3 has 15 amino acids. V gave up 3 bases and J gave up 2 bases; unmatched junction bases: 2. Germline V CDR1 and CDR2: MGHDK, SYGVNS. The CDR3 region has the DNA TGTGCCAGCAGTGAGACTAGCGGGACACAAGAGACCCAGTACTTC. This encodes CASSETSGTQETQYF.

The chain employs TRBV7-9 and TRBJ1-4; 9 bases line up with TRBD1. There are 13 residues in the CDR3. Germline CDR1 SEHNR, CDR2 FQNEAQ (reference sequence). Trimming removed 11 bases from V and 5 bases from J; junction bases left unmatched: 6. This CDR3 reads CAGGTGPNEKLFF. The CDR3 DNA sequence: TGTGCCGGGGGGACAGGGCCCAATGAAAAACTGTTTTTT.

Written as DNA, the CDR3 is TGTGCCAGCAGCTCCTTAGGACAGGGGGCACGGACCGGGGAGCTGTTTTTT. The encoded protein is CASSSLGQGARTGELFF. J is TRBJ2-2 and V is TRBV7-8; 11 bases fit TRBD1. This CDR3 is built from 17 residues. Germline assignment: CDR1 SGHVS and CDR2 FQNEAQ. After removal of 4 bases from V and 5 bases from J, the junction contained 9 bases not matched to a gene.

This clone has only one observation. The J gene is TRBJ1-3, the V gene TRBV7-9, with D unclear. The V and J ends lost 2 bases and 0 bases respectively, with 11 bases between them. This CDR3 is built from 16 residues. CDR1 SEHNR and CDR2 FQNEAQ come from the germline V gene (reference sequence). This chain's CDR3 is CASSLFVSRSGNTIYF. Here the CDR3 DNA reads TGTGCCAGCAGCTTATTCGTCAGTCGCTCTGGAAACACCATATATTTT.

The rearrangement links TRBV6-5 to TRBJ2-1; 9 nucleotides line up with TRBD2. The CDR3 is 15 amino acids. Trimming at V came to 4 bases and at J to 7 bases, leaving 8 bases not matched to a gene. Germline CDR1 is MNHEY and CDR2 is SVGAGI. Here the CDR3 DNA reads TGTGCCAGCAGTTCCCCTAGCGGGATTCGTAATGAGCAGTTCTTC. Its translation is CASSSPSGIRNEQFF.

The chain joins TRBV7-9 to TRBJ1-2, with D unresolved. Trimming took 2 bases from V and 1 from J, leaving 11 bases between them. This CDR3 is built from 15 residues. Per the germline V gene, CDR1 is SEHNR and CDR2 is FQNEAQ (reference sequence). The CDR3 region is CASSLTAGLNYGYTF. The CDR3 nucleotides are TGTGCCAGCAGCTTAACTGCGGGCCTTAACTATGGCTACACCTTC.

The chain couples TRBV11-1 to TRBJ2-3; D is unresolved. This CDR3 region has 14 residues. Germline V gene sequence: CDR1 SGHAT, CDR2 FQDESV (reference sequence). Trimming removed 1 base at V and 1 base at J, with 6 bases between. CDR3 DNA sequence: TGTGCCAGCAGCTTAGATCTTCGCACAGATACGCAGTATTTT. Translated: CASSLDLRTDTQYF.

The V gene is TRBV13, the J gene TRBJ2-1; the match to TRBD2 covers 13 bases. CDR3 size: 21 residues. Germline values: CDR1 PRHDT, CDR2 FYEKMQ (reference sequence). The J segment lost 0 bases and the V segment lost 2 bases, leaving 13 bases of the junction unmatched. The DNA of the CDR3 is TGTGCCAGCAGCTTATCAAATTCGGGACTAGCGGGATTCAGCTCCTACAATGAGCAGTTCTTC. This codes for CASSLSNSGLAGFSSYNEQFF. The whole variable domain, filled in from reference TRBV13 and TRBJ2-1, reads AAGVIQSPRHLIKEKRETATLKCYPIPRHDTVYWYQQGPGQDPQFLISFYEKMQSDKGSIPDRFSAQQFSDYHSELNMSSLELGDSALYFCASSLSNSGLAGFSSYNEQFFGPGTRLTVL.

The J gene is TRBJ1-5, the V gene TRBV27, with D perhaps TRBD1 (6 bases). This CDR3 has 14 residues. Looked up from germline, CDR1 is MNHEY and CDR2 is SMNVEV (reference sequence). The germline V and J ends were trimmed by 5 bases and 1 base, with 9 bases remaining between them. This chain's CDR3 is CASSPDRSNQPQHF. CDR3 nucleotide sequence: TGTGCCAGCAGTCCAGACAGGAGCAATCAGCCCCAGCATTTT.

This chain links TRBV15 with TRBJ2-5; 9 bases map to TRBD2. Germline CDR1 reads LNHNV; CDR2 reads YYDKDF (reference sequence). V lost 6 bases and J lost 3; bases outside the gene matches: 8. The CDR3 extends over 15 amino acids. As DNA, the CDR3 is TGTGCCACCAGGCTTCGCGGGGGGGCTAAAGAGACCCAGTACTTC. Translation: CATRLRGGAKETQYF.

The chain joins TRBV18 to TRBJ1-2, with TRBD1 matching 8 bases. Germline values: CDR1 KGHSH, CDR2 LQKENI. With 1 base clipped from V and 3 bases from J, the junction kept 4 bases outside the gene matches. The CDR3 is 15 amino acids. CDR3 amino acids: CASSPRTGRDYGYTF. The CDR3 nucleotides read TGTGCCAGCTCACCACGGACAGGGAGGGACTATGGCTACACCTTC.